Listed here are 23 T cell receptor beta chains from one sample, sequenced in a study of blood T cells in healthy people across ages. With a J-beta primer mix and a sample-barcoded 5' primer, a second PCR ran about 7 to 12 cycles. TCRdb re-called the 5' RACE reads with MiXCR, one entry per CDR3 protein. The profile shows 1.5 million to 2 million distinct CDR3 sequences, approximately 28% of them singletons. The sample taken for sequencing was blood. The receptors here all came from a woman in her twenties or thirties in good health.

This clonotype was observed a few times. CDR3 sequence reads: CASSLKWVQETQYF. The DNA of the CDR3 is TGCGCCAGCAGCTTGAAGTGGGTCCAAGAGACCCAGTACTTC. The chain carries TRBV5-1 and TRBJ2-5; D is undetermined. Looked up from germline, CDR1 is SGHRS and CDR2 is YFSETQ. Trimming left V 1 base short and J 1 base short, with 8 bases between. CDR3 length: 14 residues. Using reference TRBV5-1 and TRBJ2-5 for the parts outside the CDR3, the full variable domain is KAGVTQTPRYLIKTRGQQVTLSCSPISGHRSVSWYQQTPGQGLQFLFEYFSETQRNKGNFPGRFSGRQFSNSRSEMNVSTLELGDSALYLCASSLKWVQETQYFGPGTRLLVL.

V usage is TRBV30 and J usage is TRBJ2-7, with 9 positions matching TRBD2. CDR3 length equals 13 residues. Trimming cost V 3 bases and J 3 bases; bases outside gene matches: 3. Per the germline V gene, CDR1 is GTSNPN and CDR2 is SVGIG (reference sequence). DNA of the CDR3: TGTGCCTGGAGATGGCGGGGGGGCTACGAGCAGTACTTC. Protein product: CAWRWRGGYEQYF. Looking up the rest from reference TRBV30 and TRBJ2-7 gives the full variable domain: SQTIHQWPATLVQPVGSPLSLECTVEGTSNPNLYWYRQAAGRGLQLLFYSVGIGQISSEVPQNLSASRPQDRQFILSSKKLLLSDSGFYLCAWRWRGGYEQYFGPGTRLTVT.

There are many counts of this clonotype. The CDR3 sequence: CASSRRGSYGYTF. CDR3 bases: TGTGCCAGCAGCAGAAGGGGGTCCTATGGCTACACCTTC. V usage is TRBV5-6 and J usage is TRBJ1-2; D possibly corresponds to TRBD1 (6 bases). The CDR3 has 13 residues. Germline CDR1 and CDR2: SGHDT and YYEEEE. The V end was cut by 4 bases, the J end by 4 bases, with 11 bases between.

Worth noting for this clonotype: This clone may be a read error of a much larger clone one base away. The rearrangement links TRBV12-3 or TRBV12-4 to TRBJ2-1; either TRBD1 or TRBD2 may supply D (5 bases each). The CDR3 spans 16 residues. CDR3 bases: TGTGCCTCCAAGTTTAGGGCAGGGAGCTCCTGCAATGAGCAGTTCTTC. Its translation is CASKFRAGSSCNEQFF.

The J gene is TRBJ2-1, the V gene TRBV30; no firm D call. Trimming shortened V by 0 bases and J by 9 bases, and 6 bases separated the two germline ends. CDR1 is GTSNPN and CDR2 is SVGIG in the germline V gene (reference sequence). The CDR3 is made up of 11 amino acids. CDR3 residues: CAWSVDLEQFF. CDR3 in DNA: TGTGCCTGGAGTGTAGACCTTGAGCAGTTCTTC.

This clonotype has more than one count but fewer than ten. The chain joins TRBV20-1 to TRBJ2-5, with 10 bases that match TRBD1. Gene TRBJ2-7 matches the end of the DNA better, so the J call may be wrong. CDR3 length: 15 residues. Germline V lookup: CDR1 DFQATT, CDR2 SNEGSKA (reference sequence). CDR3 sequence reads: CSAPAWGQGTYEQYF. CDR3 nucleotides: TGCAGTGCTCCTGCTTGGGGACAGGGGACCTACGAGCAGTACTTC.

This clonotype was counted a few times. The CDR3: CASSQDDGEGYGYTF. CDR3 DNA sequence: TGTGCCAGCAGCCAAGACGACGGAGAGGGCTATGGCTACACCTTC. The chain has TRBV4-2 and TRBJ1-2; D remains unclear. The germline gives CDR1 LGHNA, CDR2 YNFKEQ. The CDR3 consists of 15 residues. The germline V and J ends were trimmed by 0 bases and 4 bases, with 12 bases remaining between them.

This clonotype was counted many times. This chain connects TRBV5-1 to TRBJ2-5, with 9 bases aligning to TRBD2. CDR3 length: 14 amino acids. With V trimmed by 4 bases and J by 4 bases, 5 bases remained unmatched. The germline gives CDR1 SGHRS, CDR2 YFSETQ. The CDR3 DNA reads TGCGCCAGCAGCGCGGGGGGGGGCCGAGAGACCCAGTACTTC. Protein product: CASSAGGGRETQYF. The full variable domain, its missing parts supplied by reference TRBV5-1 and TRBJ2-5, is KAGVTQTPRYLIKTRGQQVTLSCSPISGHRSVSWYQQTPGQGLQFLFEYFSETQRNKGNFPGRFSGRQFSNSRSEMNVSTLELGDSALYLCASSAGGGRETQYFGPGTRLLVL.

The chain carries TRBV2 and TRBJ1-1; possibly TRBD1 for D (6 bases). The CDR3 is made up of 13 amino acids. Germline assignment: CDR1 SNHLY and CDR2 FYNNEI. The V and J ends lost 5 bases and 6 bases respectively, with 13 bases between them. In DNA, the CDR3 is TGTGCCAGCAGTCACAGGGAATTGGCTGAAGCTTTCTTT. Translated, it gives CASSHRELAEAFF.

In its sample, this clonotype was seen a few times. The CDR3 region has the DNA TGCGCCAGCAGCTTGAGGTCACGACCGTCATTGGATGAGCAGTTCTTC. Amino acid sequence: CASSLRSRPSLDEQFF. J is TRBJ2-1 and V is TRBV5-1; D is unclear. This CDR3 region has 16 residues. The V end lost 1 base, the J end lost 8 bases, and 19 bases lay between the germline ends. Germline CDR1 SGHRS, CDR2 YFSETQ.

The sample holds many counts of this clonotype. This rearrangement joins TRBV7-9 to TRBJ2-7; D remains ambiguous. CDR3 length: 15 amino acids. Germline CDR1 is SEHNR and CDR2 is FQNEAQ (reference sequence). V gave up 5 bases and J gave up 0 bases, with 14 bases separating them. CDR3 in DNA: TGTGCCAGCAGCCGTTCGGGCGCGACCTCCTACGAGCAGTACTTC. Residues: CASSRSGATSYEQYF.

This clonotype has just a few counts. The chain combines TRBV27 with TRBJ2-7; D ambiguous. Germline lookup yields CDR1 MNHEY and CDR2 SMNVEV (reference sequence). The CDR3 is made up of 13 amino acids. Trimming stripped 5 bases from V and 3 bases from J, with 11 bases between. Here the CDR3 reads CASSRAGVYEQYF. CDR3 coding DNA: TGTGCCAGCAGTCGGGCAGGCGTCTACGAGCAGTACTTC.

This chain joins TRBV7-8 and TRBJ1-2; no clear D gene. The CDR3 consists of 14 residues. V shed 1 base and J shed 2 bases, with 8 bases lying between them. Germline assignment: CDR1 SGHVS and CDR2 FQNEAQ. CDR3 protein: CASSLVSLNYGYTF. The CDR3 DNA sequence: TGTGCCAGCAGCTTAGTATCACTAAACTATGGCTACACCTTC.

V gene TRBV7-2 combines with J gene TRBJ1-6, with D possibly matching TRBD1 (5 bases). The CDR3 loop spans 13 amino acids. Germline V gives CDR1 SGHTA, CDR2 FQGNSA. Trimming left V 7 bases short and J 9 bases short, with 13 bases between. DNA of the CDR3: TGTGCCAGCAATCGGGGGGGAGTTTCACCCCTCCACTTT. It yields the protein CASNRGGVSPLHF.

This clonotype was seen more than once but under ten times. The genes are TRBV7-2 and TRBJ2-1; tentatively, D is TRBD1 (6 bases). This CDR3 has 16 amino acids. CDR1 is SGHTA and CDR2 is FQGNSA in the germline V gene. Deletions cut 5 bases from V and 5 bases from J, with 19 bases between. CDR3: CASSQVRAGENNEQFF. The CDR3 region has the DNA TGTGCCAGCAGCCAAGTAAGGGCAGGGGAAAACAATGAGCAGTTCTTC. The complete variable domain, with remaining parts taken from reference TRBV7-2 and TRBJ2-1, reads GAGVSQSPSNKVTEKGKDVELRCDPISGHTALYWYRQSLGQGLEFLIYFQGNSAPDKSGLPSDRFSAERTGGSVSTLTIQRTQQEDSAVYLCASSQVRAGENNEQFFGPGTRLTVL.

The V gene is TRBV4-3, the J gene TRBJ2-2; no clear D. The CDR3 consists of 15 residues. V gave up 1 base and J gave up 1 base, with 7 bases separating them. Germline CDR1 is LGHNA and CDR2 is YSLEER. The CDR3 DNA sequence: TGCGCCAGCAGCCAAGTTGCGAGGAACACCGGGGAGCTGTTTTTT. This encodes CASSQVARNTGELFF.

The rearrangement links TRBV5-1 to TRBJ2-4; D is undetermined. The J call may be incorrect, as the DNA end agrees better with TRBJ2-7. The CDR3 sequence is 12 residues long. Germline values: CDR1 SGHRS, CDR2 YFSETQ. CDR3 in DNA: TGCGCCAGCAGCCCGGGTTTCGACGAGCAGTACTTC. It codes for CASSPGFDEQYF.

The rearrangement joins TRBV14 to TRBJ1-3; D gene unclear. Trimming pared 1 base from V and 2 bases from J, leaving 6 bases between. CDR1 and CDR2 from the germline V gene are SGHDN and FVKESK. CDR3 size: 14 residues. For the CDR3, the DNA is TGTGCCAGCAGCCAAGCCCGCCCTGGAAACACCATATATTTT. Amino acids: CASSQARPGNTIYF.

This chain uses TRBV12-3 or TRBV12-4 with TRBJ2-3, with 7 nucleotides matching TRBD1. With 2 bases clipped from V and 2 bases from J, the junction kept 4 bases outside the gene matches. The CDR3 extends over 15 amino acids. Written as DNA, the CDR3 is TGTGCCAGCAGTTTAACAGGGGCCTACACAGATACGCAGTATTTT. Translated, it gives CASSLTGAYTDTQYF.

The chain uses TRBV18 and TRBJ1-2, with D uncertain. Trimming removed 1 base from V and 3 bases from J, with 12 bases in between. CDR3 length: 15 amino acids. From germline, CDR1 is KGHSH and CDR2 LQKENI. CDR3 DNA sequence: TGTGCCAGCTCACCACTACCTGACACGTACTATGGCTACACCTTC. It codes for CASSPLPDTYYGYTF.

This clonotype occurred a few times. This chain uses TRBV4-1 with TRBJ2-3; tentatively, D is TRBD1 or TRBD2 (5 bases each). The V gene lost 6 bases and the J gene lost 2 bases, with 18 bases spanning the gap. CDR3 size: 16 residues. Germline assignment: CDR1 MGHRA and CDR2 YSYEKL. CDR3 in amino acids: CASRPSPGLHTDTQYF. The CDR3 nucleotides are TGCGCCAGCAGACCGTCGCCGGGGCTACACACAGATACGCAGTATTTT.

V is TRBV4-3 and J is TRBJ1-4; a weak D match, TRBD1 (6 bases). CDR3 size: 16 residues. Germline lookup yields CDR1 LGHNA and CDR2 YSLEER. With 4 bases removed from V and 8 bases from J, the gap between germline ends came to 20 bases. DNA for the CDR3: TGCGCCAGCAGCCCCGTAAAGGGGGGGGCGTGGGAAAAACTGTTTTTT. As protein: CASSPVKGGAWEKLFF.

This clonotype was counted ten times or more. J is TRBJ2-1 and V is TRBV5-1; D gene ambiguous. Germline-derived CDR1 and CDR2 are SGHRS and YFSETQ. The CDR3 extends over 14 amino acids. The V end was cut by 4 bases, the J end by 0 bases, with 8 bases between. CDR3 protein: CASSPPGSYNEQFF. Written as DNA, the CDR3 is TGCGCCAGCAGCCCCCCAGGCTCCTACAATGAGCAGTTCTTC.